This record looks at one T cell receptor (beta chain) sequence and its context. The sample holds a few counts of this clone. Its binding antigen is unknown. Base qualities are not recorded, but no much larger clone differs from it by a single base. The identical CDR3 is also encoded by other nucleotide sequences in the sample. This entry belongs to a study of beta chain features in type 1 diabetes (dated by TCRdb to the late 2010s). In terms of the full investigation: No differences in mean age, gender distribution, total cell number or subset yield were found between patients and healthy donors. A total of some 100,000,000 sorted cells were examined across all samples, and the number of cells per subset was strongly correlated with RNA yield. Regulatory and stem cell-like memory subsets were isolated from only 8 patients and roughly 8 healthy donors, whereas naive and central memory subsets came from all 30 or so donors. In the study, TCRB repertoires of sorted circulating CD4+ T cell subsets from recently diagnosed type 1 diabetes patients were compared with those of matched healthy donors. Study-level results and caveats: Because cDNA was sequenced instead of genomic DNA, highly expressing activated cells could be over-represented, though the groups showed no difference in activation or CD3 levels. Naive, central memory and regulatory TCRB repertoires appeared to be more alike among patients than among healthy donors. HLA sub-analyses involved small numbers of individuals, so any influence of HLA type on TCRB rearrangement remained unresolved. At VDJ recombination sites, type 1 diabetes patients had fewer insertions and more deleted nucleotides, which implies abnormalities in thymic rearrangement. A moderate but significant shortening of TCRB CDR3 length was observed in type 1 diabetes patients in all four CD4+ subsets. Shorter templates might have been favored by PCR, but patient and control samples were amplified and corrected together, so both groups would have been affected equally by any skew.

The CDR3 contains 13 residues, cysteine and phenylalanine counted. Only CDR3 DNA remains: 39 bases, in frame from the first base. The CDR1 and CDR2 encoded by the germline V gene are MNHEY and SVGAGI. Trimming accounts for 4 bases at V and 6 bases at J, while the number of junction bases matched to no gene is 2. The entire isolated RNA was reverse transcribed using the High Capacity cDNA Reverse Transcription Kit, and thus expressed TCRB transcripts were sequenced. Deep immunoSEQ sequencing was performed on naive, central memory and regulatory T cell samples, with an average of about 4 million total reads per sample. After sorted cells were lysed in RLT buffer, RNA was extracted with DNase-treated RNeasy Micro or Mini kits, with the choice depending on cell number. Each cell subset was processed on its own to prevent cross-contamination, while patient and healthy donor samples were processed together. The immunoSEQ multiplex PCR was used to amplify TCRB sequences from cDNA, yielding 87-bp fragments that span the CDR3 region. Amplicons were sequenced on the Illumina HiSeq platform. In the paper's pipeline: PCR bias was computationally corrected using synthetic template baselines, reads within Hamming distance 2 were collapsed, and singletons that could not be merged were discarded. Reads were aligned against IMGT to assign V, D and J genes, CDR3 length and insertions or deletions at six rearrangement sites. Clonotype counts were normalized to sorted cell number within each subset before computing true diversity and Gini coefficients with the tcR R package. The overlap coefficient, calculated on TCRB nucleotide sequences, was used to quantify repertoire sharing. Out-of-frame TCRB sequences from naive cells were analyzed to stand in for the pre-selection repertoire. What TCRdb holds here is the immuneACCESS table cut down to in-frame rearrangements. Part of the clones is not present; checked against another copy, under half of the missing clones reflect an unresolved V gene, and the others are unexplained. V and J calls and clone size are copied from that table; D and trimming were computed from the DNA. The sample table holds hundreds of thousands of clones, of which roughly 13% were seen once. The ten largest account for less than 0.025% of the sample.

Each donor gave one peripheral blood draw, averaging around 0.11 L, which was collected into heparinised tubes. A BD FACSAria II and a panel including CD45RO, CCR7, CD25, CD127, CD95 and CD27 were used to sort naive, central memory, regulatory and stem cell-like memory CD4+ T cells. Every sorted population had a purity above 95%. Right away, PBMCs were isolated by Lymphoprep density gradient centrifugation and were stained directly, with no culture step. Samples were stained and sorted in pairs, with one healthy donor and one patient per experiment, so that batch effects were minimized. Sequencing used naive CD4+ T cells from blood. The cell subset or site label on this specimen signifies: true naive CD4+ T cells. The sequence was obtained from a man younger than 35 with type 1 diabetes. The chain uses TRBV6-5 and TRBJ1-4, with 7 bases aligning to TRBD1. The CDR3 amino acid sequence is: CASSFQGDEKLFF. At the DNA level, the sequence is TGTGCCAGCAGTTTTCAGGGGGATGAAAAACTGTTTTTT.